The sequence of this TCR beta chain was determined in a study of response to subunit inactivated influenza vaccine (dated by TCRdb to the late 2010s). Describing the broader study: To follow how T cells responded to a trivalent subunit inactivated influenza vaccine, the researchers relied on deep quantitative profiling of the T cell receptor repertoire. Summary of the overall study and its limitations: The authors proposed that each seasonal influenza vaccination may bring in only a limited number of new T cells.

The CDR3 spans 12 residues, from the cysteine through the phenylalanine. The entry retains the CDR3 DNA only, 36 bases that are in frame from base 1. V is reduced by 0 bases and J by 8 bases, leaving a spacing of 7 bases between them. CDR1 is given as SGDLS and CDR2 as YYNGEE, both from the germline V gene. The receptor library was made with RT-PCR. Sequenced on an Illumina HiSeq 2500. TCRdb's own reprocessing of the public reads used fastp at Q25 and MiXCR and kept productive beta chains. CDR3 protein duplicates are merged, each entry listing the most common genes and DNA. The sample includes about 650,000 distinct CDR3 sequences, with around 14% observed a single time. The top ten clonotypes cover under 14% of the sample. As to this clonotype: Its antigen specificity is not known. No base-level quality is on record; no much larger clone is a single base apart.

The sequence derives from a man aged 45-65 years who received an inactivated influenza vaccine. Donor details come from another sample of the same person, matched by shared clones. The chain couples TRBV9 to TRBJ2-3; no D segment can be confidently identified. The sample was PBMCs from blood, taken 11 to 12 days after vaccination. The CDR3 protein is CASSVGGATQYF. The DNA is TGTGCCAGCAGCGTAGGCGGCGCTACGCAGTATTTT.